Shown below are 26 T cell receptor beta chains from a single sample sequenced in a study of T cell repertoires in cytomegalovirus infection. Each CDR3 protein gets one entry after TCRdb re-called the reads with MiXCR. The sample yields just under 550,000 distinct CDR3 sequences, approximately 25% seen once. The material sequenced was PBMCs. The receptors come from a human donor in good health (CMV status not recorded). Some clones in this sample may be carry-over from other donors' samples.

This clonotype was seen at least ten times. The chain recombines TRBV7-2 with TRBJ1-4; D remains ambiguous. Germline V gives CDR1 SGHTA, CDR2 FQGNSA. V was trimmed by 2 bases and J by 7 bases, leaving 17 bases between them. The CDR3 runs to 16 residues. This CDR3 reads CASSLSSGPRGEKLFF. CDR3 sequence (DNA): TGTGCCAGCAGCTTATCATCAGGTCCCCGGGGTGAAAAACTGTTTTTT.

This clonotype showed up just a few times. The chain carries TRBV7-6 and TRBJ1-1; 7 bases are shared with TRBD1. Unmatched junction bases numbered 3, after V lost 4 bases and J lost 4 bases. Germline V lookup: CDR1 SGHVS, CDR2 FNYEAQ. This CDR3 region has 13 residues. DNA for the CDR3: TGTGCCAGCAGCTCGGGACAGTTCACTGAAGCTTTCTTT. It encodes CASSSGQFTEAFF.

The chain links TRBV20-1 to TRBJ2-7; 7 positions match TRBD2. Per the germline V gene, CDR1 is DFQATT and CDR2 is SNEGSKA (reference sequence). With V trimmed by 7 bases and J by 3 bases, 12 bases remained unmatched. This CDR3 is 14 amino acids long. CDR3 nucleotides: TGCAGTGTCCTCTCGCTAGCGGTTGGCTACGAGCAGTACTTC. It is translated as CSVLSLAVGYEQYF.

The chain is built from TRBV5-4 and TRBJ2-5; possibly TRBD1 for D (6 bases). Looked up from germline, CDR1 is SGHNT and CDR2 is YYREEE (reference sequence). The CDR3 consists of 15 residues. V lost 4 bases to trimming and J lost 1 base, with 14 bases between them. CDR3 amino acids: CASSDRKTGQETQYF. As DNA, the CDR3 is TGTGCCAGCAGCGACAGGAAAACGGGCCAAGAGACCCAGTACTTC.

This clonotype was observed a handful of times. The V and J genes are TRBV28 and TRBJ2-1, with D hard to call. The germline gives CDR1 MDHEN, CDR2 SYDVKM. The CDR3 loop spans 13 amino acids. The V end was cut by 5 bases, the J end by 13 bases, with 18 bases between. The CDR3 DNA is TGTGCCAGCAGTACCCCACTTTTGGTACCCCAGTTCTTC. Residues: CASSTPLLVPQFF.

This clonotype was found many times. The chain combines TRBV6-2 or TRBV6-3 with TRBJ1-2; no clear D gene. Deletions cut 7 bases from V and 1 base from J, with 13 bases between. The CDR3 sequence is 14 residues long. Germline CDR1 is MNHEY and CDR2 is SVGEGT. DNA of the CDR3: TGTGCCAGCACCCTGGGCGGAGGTAACTATGGCTACACCTTC. Its protein is CASTLGGGNYGYTF.

This clonotype was seen ten or more times. The genes are TRBV5-6 and TRBJ2-7; D gene unclear. Germline V gene lookup returns CDR1 SGHDT and CDR2 YYEEEE. Between the trimmed V and J ends, which lost 3 bases and 6 bases, there was a span of 10 bases. CDR3 length: 12 amino acids. CDR3 DNA: TGTGCCAGCAGCTCCGGTGCCTCCGAGCAGTACTTC. It translates to CASSSGASEQYF.

This clonotype came up many times. The chain carries TRBV12-3 or TRBV12-4 and TRBJ2-2; the match to TRBD2 covers 11 bases. This CDR3 comprises 16 residues. Trimming cost V 5 bases and J 1 base; bases outside gene matches: 3. Here the CDR3 reads CASSQGLAVNTGELFF. DNA for the CDR3: TGTGCCAGCAGTCAGGGACTAGCGGTGAACACCGGGGAGCTGTTTTTT.

At least ten counts were recorded for this clonotype. The chain recombines TRBV7-2 with TRBJ2-1; D unclear. The CDR3 is made up of 16 amino acids. The V end lost 7 bases, the J end lost 1 base, and 17 bases lay between the germline ends. The germline V gene has CDR1 SGHTA and CDR2 FQGNSA. CDR3 sequence reads: CASTPSRKLSYNEQFF. Here the CDR3 DNA reads TGTGCCAGCACCCCGTCACGCAAATTATCCTACAATGAGCAGTTCTTC. Using reference TRBV7-2 and TRBJ2-1 for the parts outside the CDR3, the full variable domain is GAGVSQSPSNKVTEKGKDVELRCDPISGHTALYWYRQSLGQGLEFLIYFQGNSAPDKSGLPSDRFSAERTGGSVSTLTIQRTQQEDSAVYLCASTPSRKLSYNEQFFGPGTRLTVL.

This clonotype was detected ten times or more. The chain is built from TRBV12-3 or TRBV12-4 and TRBJ1-3; 8 bases match TRBD1. The V gene end was trimmed by 6 bases and the J gene end by 2 bases; junction bases not matched to a gene: 9. This CDR3 has 16 residues. This CDR3 reads CASSRQGAMAGNTIYF. Here the CDR3 DNA reads TGTGCCAGCAGCCGTCAGGGGGCGATGGCTGGAAACACCATATATTTT.

The chain has TRBV12-3 or TRBV12-4 and TRBJ2-5; D is perhaps TRBD1 or TRBD2 (5 bases each). V was cut by 0 bases and J by 3 bases, with 17 bases left in between. CDR3 length: 17 residues. The CDR3 DNA follows: TGTGCCAGCAGTTTAGCGCTAATGGGACCGACGAAAGAGACCCAGTACTTC. Translating it yields CASSLALMGPTKETQYF.

This clonotype was detected many times. The CDR3: CASSPQVNTGELFF. For the CDR3, the DNA is TGTGCCAGCAGCCCGCAGGTGAACACCGGGGAGCTGTTTTTT. The chain employs TRBV7-2 and TRBJ2-2; D is ambiguous. V was trimmed by 5 bases and J by 1 base, leaving 8 bases between them. Germline V gene sequence: CDR1 SGHTA, CDR2 FQGNSA. The CDR3 spans 14 residues.

This clonotype was seen only once. CDR3 in amino acids: CASSSGVKNTEAFF. CDR3 nucleotide sequence: TGCGCCAGCAGCTCAGGGGTCAAGAACACTGAAGCTTTCTTT. The rearrangement uses TRBV5-1 and TRBJ1-1; tentatively, D is TRBD1 (6 bases). The CDR3 has 14 residues. CDR1 SGHRS and CDR2 YFSETQ come from the germline V gene. The V end was cut by 3 bases, the J end by 1 base, with 10 bases between.

This chain connects TRBV20-1 to TRBJ2-1, with 9 bases matching TRBD1. This CDR3 comprises 12 residues. V was clipped by 5 bases and J by 8 bases; unmatched bases: 4. The V gene's germline CDR1 is DFQATT and CDR2 SNEGSKA (reference sequence). The CDR3 protein is CSAWTGADEQFF. The CDR3 DNA is TGCAGTGCTTGGACAGGGGCCGATGAGCAGTTCTTC.

The rearrangement uses TRBV9 and TRBJ2-3, with D possibly being TRBD1 (5 bases). The ends were cut back, 3 bases at V and 4 bases at J, with 18 bases in the middle. CDR3 length: 16 residues. Germline V gene sequence: CDR1 SGDLS, CDR2 YYNGEE. CDR3 DNA sequence: TGTGCCAGCAGCGGAACTATCGGACAAGGCGCAGATACGCAGTATTTT. Its protein is CASSGTIGQGADTQYF.

The genes are TRBV24-1 and TRBJ1-2, with D maybe TRBD1 (5 bases). Germline CDR1 reads KGHDR; CDR2 reads SFDVKD. V shed 6 bases and J shed 8 bases, with 18 bases lying between them. The CDR3 length is 14 residues. The CDR3 DNA sequence: TGTGCCACCAGTAATTCTGGAGGGGATGGAGGCTACACCTTC. Its translation: CATSNSGGDGGYTF.

The table lists this clonotype with a few counts. This chain uses TRBV20-1 with TRBJ2-1; TRBD2 agrees at 11 bases. From germline, CDR1 is DFQATT and CDR2 SNEGSKA (reference sequence). The ends lost 5 bases at V and 1 base at J; junction bases unmatched: 13. The CDR3 is made up of 18 amino acids. CDR3 sequence reads: CSALTSGISGGSYNEQFF. The CDR3 DNA reads TGCAGTGCTCTGACTAGCGGGATCAGTGGTGGTTCCTACAATGAGCAGTTCTTC.

This sequence joins TRBV12-3 or TRBV12-4 and TRBJ2-6; D remains ambiguous. This CDR3 is built from 16 residues. V lost 3 bases and J lost 0, with 9 bases in between. CDR3 region: CASSFLAPSGANVLTF. DNA of the CDR3: TGTGCCAGCAGTTTCTTGGCACCCTCTGGGGCCAACGTCCTGACTTTC.

This clonotype was recorded a few times. The chain links TRBV27 to TRBJ2-7; D not resolved. The germline gives CDR1 MNHEY, CDR2 SMNVEV (reference sequence). The CDR3 is 15 residues long. Trimming shortened V by 0 bases and J by 2 bases, and 11 bases separated the two germline ends. The CDR3 DNA is TGTGCCAGCAGTTTATCACAGATTGGTCCCTACGAGCAGTACTTC. It translates to CASSLSQIGPYEQYF.

This clonotype appeared a few times. The J gene is TRBJ1-3, the V gene TRBV30, with D unclear. The germline gives CDR1 GTSNPN, CDR2 SVGIG (reference sequence). The CDR3 has 13 residues. V was pared by 1 base and J by 7 bases, with 11 bases between. CDR3 residues: CAWSETQRNTIYF. The CDR3 nucleotides read TGTGCCTGGAGTGAAACCCAACGGAACACCATATATTTT. The full variable domain, with the rest looked up from reference TRBV30 and TRBJ1-3, is SQTIHQWPATLVQPVGSPLSLECTVEGTSNPNLYWYRQAAGRGLQLLFYSVGIGQISSEVPQNLSASRPQDRQFILSSKKLLLSDSGFYLCAWSETQRNTIYFGEGSWLTVV.

A few counts support this clonotype. The rearrangement uses TRBV6-2 or TRBV6-3 and TRBJ1-1; 7 bases are a match to TRBD1. Per the germline V gene, CDR1 is MNHEY and CDR2 is SVGEGT. CDR3 length equals 15 residues. V was clipped by 6 bases and J by 4 bases; unmatched bases: 11. The CDR3 coding sequence is TGTGCCAGCAGGAGTATAACAGGGGTAGGCACTGAAGCTTTCTTT. It is translated as CASRSITGVGTEAFF.

The genes are TRBV19 and TRBJ2-5; tentative D call: TRBD1 (5 bases). Germline V lookup: CDR1 LNHDA, CDR2 SQIVND (reference sequence). V shed 1 base and J shed 1 base, with 13 bases lying between them. This CDR3 is built from 16 residues. The CDR3 sequence is CASSIGQPLAQETQYF. CDR3 coding DNA: TGTGCCAGTAGTATAGGACAGCCCTTAGCCCAAGAGACCCAGTACTTC. Variable domain in full (rest from reference TRBV19 and TRBJ2-5): DGGITQSPKYLFRKEGQNVTLSCEQNLNHDAMYWYRQDPGQGLRLIYYSQIVNDFQKGDIAEGYSVSREKKESFPLTVTSAQKNPTAFYLCASSIGQPLAQETQYFGPGTRLLVL.

In its sample, this clonotype was seen many times. This chain connects TRBV7-2 to TRBJ2-1; D possibly uses TRBD1 or TRBD2 (6 bases each). The CDR3 covers 15 residues. V was clipped by 4 bases and J by 3 bases, with 13 bases between them. Germline values: CDR1 SGHTA, CDR2 FQGNSA. The CDR3 region is CASSSRGGYYNEQFF. The DNA of the CDR3 is TGTGCCAGCAGCTCCAGAGGGGGGTACTACAATGAGCAGTTCTTC.

This clonotype was recorded at least ten times. The CDR3 bases are TGTGCCAGCAGCCAATCGGGACCTCCCGCAACAGATACGCAGTATTTT. Translated, it gives CASSQSGPPATDTQYF. The genes are TRBV7-2 and TRBJ2-3; D is possibly TRBD1 or TRBD2 (5 bases each). The length of the CDR3 is 16 residues. Trimming pared 5 bases from V and 3 bases from J, leaving 18 bases between. The germline gives CDR1 SGHTA, CDR2 FQGNSA.

The chain's CDR3 is CASREPGKGANVLTF. The CDR3 nucleotides are TGTGCCAGCAGGGAACCAGGGAAAGGGGCCAACGTCCTGACTTTC. The chain recombines TRBV28 with TRBJ2-6, with a tentative D call TRBD1 (5 bases). The CDR3 spans 15 residues. Germline V gene lookup returns CDR1 MDHEN and CDR2 SYDVKM. V lost 6 bases, J lost 4 bases, and 13 bases lay in between.

This clonotype was seen a handful of times. The chain carries TRBV12-3 or TRBV12-4 and TRBJ2-3; 7 positions match TRBD2. This CDR3 region has 15 residues. V lost 3 bases to trimming and J lost 4 bases; unmatched junction nucleotides: 7. The CDR3 loop reads CASSFLGRESDTQYF. CDR3 nucleotide sequence: TGTGCCAGCAGTTTTCTTGGGAGGGAATCAGATACGCAGTATTTT.